This T cell receptor beta chain is from a study of blood T cell repertoires in COVID-19. Study information: From T cells, B-cell-depleted T cells, or PBMCs came the material, which was cDNA or gDNA.

TCRdb's copy holds only in-frame clones and misses some; the assay was immunoSEQ multiplex PCR. The repertoire holds more than 200,000 clones, with around 81% as singletons. The sample comprised peripheral blood. This sequence originates from a man in his forties or fifties with active or convalescent COVID-19.

In nucleotides, the CDR3 is TGTGCCAGCAGCCAAGATGAGGGAGCGGGCGGGGAGCTGTTTTTT. It codes for CASSQDEGAGGELFF. The chain couples TRBV4-2 to TRBJ2-2; D is perhaps TRBD2 (6 bases). There are 15 residues in the CDR3. V dropped 0 bases and J dropped 7 bases, with 12 bases sitting between them. CDR1 is LGHNA and CDR2 is YNFKEQ in the germline V gene.